This T cell receptor (beta chain) appears in the sequencing data of a study of control samples from healthy donors and cancer patients. This CDR3 spans 14 amino acids. Germline V gives CDR1 KGHSH, CDR2 LQKENI. J gave up 0 bases and V 6 bases, and 5 bases lay outside the gene matches. The assay was immunoSEQ multiplex PCR, and TCRdb's table has in-frame clones only and misses some. The data contain 150,000 or so clones, roughly 92% of them singletons. The chain carries TRBV18 and TRBJ2-7; 7 positions match TRBD2. This receptor was taken from a man in his forties or fifties in good health. Sequencing used blood. For the CDR3, the DNA is TGTGCCAGCTCGGCGGGAGCTAGCTCCTACGAGCAGTACTTC. It specifies CASSAGASSYEQYF.